These 11 T cell receptor beta chains were all obtained from the same sample, sequenced in a study of shared clonotypes between healthy human individuals. The protocol was immunoSEQ multiplex PCR, while the TCRdb copy is restricted to in-frame clones and leaves out a portion. The table lists around 1.6 million clones, 95% to 99% of them singletons, with roughly 0.45% in the top ten. The specimen was naive CD4+ T cells sorted from blood. The subset here: CD45RA+ positively selected. The receptors come from a man aged 25 to 45 in good health.

For this clone: In the same sample, other DNA sequences code for this CDR3. The V call is TRBV5-1, the J call TRBJ2-1; 8 positions match TRBD1. The CDR3 spans 15 residues. Germline CDR1 reads SGHRS; CDR2 reads YFSETQ. Unmatched junction bases numbered 4, after V lost 4 bases and J lost 1 base. Here the CDR3 DNA reads TGCGCCAGCAGCCCTACAGGGGGTTCCTACAATGAGCAGTTCTTC. It yields the protein CASSPTGGSYNEQFF.

The rearrangement uses TRBV28 and TRBJ2-1; 7 bases map to TRBD2. The V gene end was trimmed by 6 bases and the J gene end by 1 base; junction bases not matched to a gene: 9. Germline V CDR1 and CDR2: MDHEN, SYDVKM. The CDR3 runs 16 residues. CDR3 DNA sequence: TGTGCCAGCAGGCGATATGGGGGACTATCCTACAATGAGCAGTTCTTC. It specifies CASRRYGGLSYNEQFF.

The J gene is TRBJ1-5, the V gene TRBV18, with 9 positions matching TRBD1. This CDR3 has 16 amino acids. With 2 bases clipped from V and 0 bases from J, the junction kept 2 bases outside the gene matches. Germline V gives CDR1 KGHSH, CDR2 LQKENI. The CDR3 protein is CASSPGTGTSNQPQHF. For the CDR3, the DNA is TGTGCCAGCTCACCAGGGACAGGGACTAGCAATCAGCCCCAGCATTTT.

The chain couples TRBV5-4 to TRBJ2-7; perhaps TRBD1 as D (7 bases). CDR1 SGHNT and CDR2 YYREEE come from the germline V gene (reference sequence). Trimming took 1 base from V and 6 from J, leaving 26 bases between them. The CDR3 covers 18 residues. CDR3 protein: CASSLPKGSGTAGTEQYF. CDR3 DNA sequence: TGTGCCAGCAGCTTGCCCAAGGGTTCCGGGACAGCGGGCACCGAGCAGTACTTC.

This clone was seen just once. The chain employs TRBV5-1 and TRBJ2-7, with 9 bases lining up with TRBD1. Per germline, CDR1 SGHRS and CDR2 YFSETQ. The CDR3 loop spans 15 amino acids. J gave up 3 bases and V 4 bases, and 8 bases lay outside the gene matches. The CDR3 region is CASSLRDRAIYEQYF. In nucleotides, the CDR3 is TGCGCCAGCAGCCTCCGGGACAGGGCTATCTACGAGCAGTACTTC.

CDR3 in amino acids: CASSELGSKSYEQYF. DNA for the CDR3: TGCGCCAGCAGTGAGCTGGGTTCGAAATCCTACGAGCAGTACTTC. The rearrangement uses TRBV10-1 and TRBJ2-7; unclear D gene. Germline V gene sequence: CDR1 WNHNN, CDR2 SYGVQD (reference sequence). This CDR3 region has 15 residues. Deletions cut 2 bases from V and 1 base from J, with 12 bases between.

This chain uses TRBV10-2 with TRBJ1-1; TRBD1 matches at 10 bases. The length of the CDR3 is 16 residues. Trimming cost V 0 bases and J 0 bases; bases outside gene matches: 1. The V gene's germline CDR1 is WSHSY and CDR2 SAAADI. CDR3 sequence (DNA): TGCGCCAGCAGTGAGTCGGGACAGGGGATGAACACTGAAGCTTTCTTT. Translating it yields CASSESGQGMNTEAFF.

The chain uses TRBV29-1 and TRBJ2-2; 12 bases are shared with TRBD2. Per the germline V gene, CDR1 is SQVTM and CDR2 is ANQGSEA. Trimming took 7 bases from V and 4 from J; bases not matched to a gene: 4. This CDR3 has 14 amino acids. CDR3 nucleotides: TGCAGCGCCGGGGGACTAGCGGGCACCGGGGAGCTGTTTTTT. This translates into CSAGGLAGTGELFF.

The V call is TRBV27, the J call TRBJ2-6; D not certain. The CDR3 consists of 17 residues. Trimming removed 5 bases at V and 1 base at J, with 15 bases between. CDR1 and CDR2 from the germline V gene are MNHEY and SMNVEV (reference sequence). This CDR3 is CASSLSPGRSGANVLTF. Written as DNA, the CDR3 is TGTGCCAGCAGTCTCTCCCCCGGCAGGTCTGGGGCCAACGTCCTGACTTTC.

V is TRBV10-3 and J is TRBJ2-7; no definite D call. Germline CDR1 is ENHRY and CDR2 is SYGVKD. Trimming took off 3 bases at V and 2 bases at J, with 8 bases between the two ends. The CDR3 extends over 13 amino acids. The CDR3 region has the DNA TGTGCCATCAGTGATAGGAGACCCTACGAGCAGTACTTC. Translating it yields CAISDRRPYEQYF.

The gene calls are TRBV7-6 and TRBJ2-5, with 7 bases that match TRBD1. V shed 6 bases and J 1 base; nucleotides not matched to a gene: 8. The CDR3 extends over 15 amino acids. CDR1 is SGHVS, CDR2 FNYEAQ, per germline. CDR3 DNA: TGTGCCAGCAGTTCCCCCCGGGACAGCCAAGAGACCCAGTACTTC. This sequence encodes CASSSPRDSQETQYF.